This T cell receptor (beta chain) was retrieved from a study of regulatory T cells in long-lasting Graves disease. Study-level points and caveats: The researchers studied only peripheral blood, not thyroid tissue. Persistent disease preferred TRBV28, TRBJ1-2 and TRBJ2-5; new disease, TRBV20-1 and TRBJ2-1.

This clonotype was observed a few times. Its target is not known. CDR3 regions were amplified by Arm-PCR using iRepertoire HTBI primers to build TCR beta libraries. TCRdb itself ran the multiplex PCR reads through MiXCR, one entry per CDR3 protein. The data show under 800,000 distinct CDR3 sequences, less than 20% seen once. Germline V lookup: CDR1 DFQATT, CDR2 SNEGSKA (reference sequence). The CDR3 covers 18 residues. The ends lost 6 bases at V and 1 base at J; junction bases unmatched: 13. Stated time point: newly diagnosed GD, antithyroid drugs for less than 3 months. The TCR library used RNA extracted from PBMCs. This sample was also put to use in a study of T cells in Graves' hyperthyroidism and ophthalmopathy. Per that study: It was considered stable Graves' hyperthyroidism when ophthalmopathy did not progress within 18 months. Within blood appeared most thyroid clonotypes that had expanded above 0.001.

Sequenced material: peripheral blood mononuclear cells (PBMCs), taken at new diagnosis, from a patient treated with antithyroid drugs. The source is a woman in her thirties with Graves disease. The gene calls are TRBV20-1 and TRBJ2-4, with TRBD1 matching 12 bases. Here the CDR3 reads CSAQGTGGFLGAKNIQYF. Here the CDR3 DNA reads TGCAGTGCCCAGGGGACAGGGGGCTTCTTGGGGGCCAAAAACATTCAGTACTTC.